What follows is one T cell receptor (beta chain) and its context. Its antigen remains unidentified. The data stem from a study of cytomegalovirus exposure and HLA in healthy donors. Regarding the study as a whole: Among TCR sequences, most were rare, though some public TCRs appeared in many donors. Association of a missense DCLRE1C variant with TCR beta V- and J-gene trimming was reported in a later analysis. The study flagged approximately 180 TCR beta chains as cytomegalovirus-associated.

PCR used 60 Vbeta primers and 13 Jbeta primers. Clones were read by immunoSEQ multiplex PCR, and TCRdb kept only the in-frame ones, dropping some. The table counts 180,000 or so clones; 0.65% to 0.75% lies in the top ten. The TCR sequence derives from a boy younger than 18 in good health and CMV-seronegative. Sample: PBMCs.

The CDR3 DNA reads TGTGCCACAACTGACAGCGGGGGGGCTAGAGAGCAGTACTTC. Translation gives CATTDSGGAREQYF. J is TRBJ2-7 and V is TRBV5-4; 10 bases map to TRBD2. There are 14 residues in the CDR3. In germline, CDR1 is SGHNT, CDR2 YYREEE (reference sequence). With 9 bases clipped from V and 7 bases from J, the junction kept 13 bases outside the gene matches. The complete variable domain, with remaining parts taken from reference TRBV5-4 and TRBJ2-7, reads ETGVTQSPTHLIKTRGQQVTLRCSSQSGHNTVSWYQQALGQGPQFIFQYYREEENGRGNFPPRFSGLQFPNYSSELNVNALELDDSALYLCATTDSGGAREQYFGPGTRLTVT.